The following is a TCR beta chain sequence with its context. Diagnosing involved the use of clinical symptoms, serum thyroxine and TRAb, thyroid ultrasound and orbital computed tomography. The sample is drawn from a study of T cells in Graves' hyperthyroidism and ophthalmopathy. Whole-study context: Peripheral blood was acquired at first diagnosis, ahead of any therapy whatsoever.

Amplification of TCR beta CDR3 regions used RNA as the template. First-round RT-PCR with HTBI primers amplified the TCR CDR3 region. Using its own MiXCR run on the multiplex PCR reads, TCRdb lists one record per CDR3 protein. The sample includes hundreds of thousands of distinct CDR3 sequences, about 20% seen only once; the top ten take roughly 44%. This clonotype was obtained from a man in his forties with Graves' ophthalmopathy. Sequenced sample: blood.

CDR3 sequence: CASSRRAGFGTQYF. The CDR3 coding sequence is TGTGCCAGCAGCCGGCGGGCGGGATTTGGTACGCAGTATTTT. This rearrangement joins TRBV7-9 to TRBJ2-3; tentative D call: TRBD2 (6 bases). With 5 bases removed from V and 8 bases from J, the gap between germline ends came to 17 bases. CDR3 size: 14 residues. Germline V gene data show CDR1 as SEHNR and CDR2 as FQNEAQ (reference sequence).